The 26 T cell receptor beta chains below come from one sample, sequenced in a study of blood T cell repertoires in COVID-19 (dated by TCRdb to between 2020 and 2021). Library prep was done by the immunoSEQ multiplex PCR assay. The clones in this table, taken by TCRdb from immuneACCESS, are in-frame only. Not every clone is retained; where verified, under half of the shortfall comes from an unresolved V gene, and the cause of the rest is unknown. The sample table shows fewer than 90,000 clones, and nearly 95% are seen once. The ten most abundant clones make up 4% to 5.5% of the sample. Sequenced: peripheral blood. Receptors originate from a human donor with active COVID-19. The donor label of this sample is uncertain.

This clone occurred once. This rearrangement joins TRBV18 to TRBJ2-1; 7 bases map to TRBD2. The CDR3 consists of 14 residues. Germline-derived CDR1 and CDR2 are KGHSH and LQKENI. Germline trimming cut 0 bases from V and 9 bases from J; bases unmatched to any gene: 5. CDR3 region: CASSPPRGVGEQFF. The CDR3 nucleotides are TGTGCCAGCTCACCACCTCGGGGGGTGGGTGAGCAGTTCTTC.

The V and J genes are TRBV6-5 and TRBJ2-7; a weak D match, TRBD1 (6 bases). In germline, CDR1 is MNHEY, CDR2 SVGAGI. CDR3 length: 13 residues. V gave up 5 bases and J gave up 2 bases, with 10 bases separating them. In DNA, the CDR3 is TGTGCCAGCAGTAACAGGGTAACCTACGAGCAGTACTTC. Residues: CASSNRVTYEQYF.

CDR3: CASSQSAQAPSYEQYF. As DNA, the CDR3 is TGTGCCAGCAGCCAGTCGGCACAGGCCCCTTCCTACGAGCAGTACTTC. This rearrangement joins TRBV2 to TRBJ2-7, with D perhaps TRBD1 (5 bases). This CDR3 contains 16 residues. Between the trimmed V and J ends, which lost 6 bases and 1 base, there was a span of 19 bases. Germline V gene data show CDR1 as SNHLY and CDR2 as FYNNEI.

CDR3 region: CASSWNSFEAFF. In nucleotides, the CDR3 is TGTGCCAGCAGCTGGAACAGTTTTGAAGCTTTCTTT. This chain connects TRBV5-4 to TRBJ1-1; D remains ambiguous. CDR1 and CDR2 from the germline V gene are SGHNT and YYREEE (reference sequence). The CDR3 contains 12 residues. V shed 3 bases and J shed 7 bases, with 10 bases lying between them. Complete variable domain (other parts from reference TRBV5-4 and TRBJ1-1): ETGVTQSPTHLIKTRGQQVTLRCSSQSGHNTVSWYQQALGQGPQFIFQYYREEENGRGNFPPRFSGLQFPNYSSELNVNALELDDSALYLCASSWNSFEAFFGQGTRLTVV.

V usage is TRBV5-6 and J usage is TRBJ1-3, with D unresolved. CDR1 is SGHDT, CDR2 YYEEEE, per germline. The CDR3 has 14 residues. Trimming took 1 base from V and 0 from J, leaving 5 bases between them. Here the CDR3 DNA reads TGTGCCAGCAGCTTGAAGCTCTCTGGAAACACCATATATTTT. Amino acids: CASSLKLSGNTIYF.

The gene calls are TRBV5-5 and TRBJ1-2, with 8 positions matching TRBD1. This CDR3 spans 15 amino acids. Germline trimming cut 0 bases from V and 4 bases from J; bases unmatched to any gene: 5. Looked up from germline, CDR1 is SGHKS and CDR2 is YYEKEE (reference sequence). CDR3 sequence reads: CASSLDRQGSYGYTF. CDR3 nucleotide sequence: TGTGCCAGCAGCTTGGACCGACAGGGGAGCTATGGCTACACCTTC.

The V gene is TRBV29-1, the J gene TRBJ2-5; tentatively, D is TRBD1 (6 bases). CDR1 and CDR2 (germline): SQVTM, ANQGSEA. This CDR3 contains 14 residues. V lost 2 bases and J lost 2, with 12 bases in between. The CDR3 reads CSVEILRGQETQYF. The CDR3 DNA reads TGCAGCGTTGAAATTTTGAGGGGGCAAGAGACCCAGTACTTC.

The chain employs TRBV13 and TRBJ2-5, with TRBD1 matching 10 bases. V gave up 3 bases and J gave up 4 bases; unmatched junction bases: 2. Germline assignment: CDR1 PRHDT and CDR2 FYEKMQ (reference sequence). The CDR3 is made up of 14 amino acids. This CDR3 is CASSLGDRGETQYF. The CDR3 DNA follows: TGTGCCAGCAGCTTGGGGGACAGGGGAGAGACCCAGTACTTC.

V usage is TRBV6-5 and J usage is TRBJ2-7; TRBD2 matches at 13 bases. V trimming: 6 bases; J trimming: 4 bases; junction bases outside the gene matches: 6. The CDR3 covers 15 residues. Germline V gene lookup returns CDR1 MNHEY and CDR2 SVGAGI. The CDR3 spells CASRQLAGGPYEQYF. The CDR3 nucleotides are TGTGCCAGCAGACAACTAGCGGGAGGGCCTTACGAGCAGTACTTC.

J is TRBJ2-1 and V is TRBV18; TRBD1 matches at 10 bases. The CDR3 sequence is 14 residues long. CDR1 and CDR2 from the germline V gene are KGHSH and LQKENI. Losses at the gene ends were 4 bases for V and 6 bases for J; bases not matched to a gene: 3. The CDR3 sequence is CASSLRTGGNEQFF. The CDR3 bases are TGTGCCAGCTCACTCAGGACAGGGGGCAATGAGCAGTTCTTC.

Turning to this clone: A read error may account for a junction end that differs from germline. This chain connects TRBV11-2 to TRBJ2-5, with D unresolved. The length of the CDR3 is 12 residues. Germline-derived CDR1 and CDR2 are SGHAT and FQNNGV. The CDR3 DNA reads TGTGCCAGCAGCTTAGGAACGGAGACCCAGCACTTC. Translation: CASSLGTETQHF.

The chain employs TRBV6-5 and TRBJ2-7; 7 bases fit TRBD2. After removal of 10 bases from V and 6 bases from J, the junction contained 15 bases not matched to a gene. Germline CDR1 reads MNHEY; CDR2 reads SVGAGI. The CDR3 totals 14 residues. The CDR3 DNA follows: TGTGCCACTTTAATCGAGCGGGGAGCGGGCGAGCAGTACTTC. Protein: CATLIERGAGEQYF.

The chain joins TRBV28 to TRBJ1-1, with a weak D call TRBD1 (5 bases). Trimming took 9 bases from V and 1 from J, leaving 21 bases between them. The CDR3 is 16 residues long. Germline CDR1 is MDHEN and CDR2 is SYDVKM. The CDR3 spells CARNWDRGPPNTEAFF. The DNA of the CDR3 is TGTGCCAGGAATTGGGATAGGGGCCCCCCGAACACTGAAGCTTTCTTT.

The V gene is TRBV7-9, the J gene TRBJ2-7; D ambiguous. The CDR3 spans 15 residues. Germline V gene lookup returns CDR1 SEHNR and CDR2 FQNEAQ (reference sequence). With 1 base removed from V and 0 bases from J, the gap between germline ends came to 10 bases. CDR3 residues: CASSLVRTSSYEQYF. In nucleotides, the CDR3 is TGTGCCAGCAGCTTAGTCCGAACAAGCTCCTACGAGCAGTACTTC.

The chain links TRBV13 to TRBJ2-5, with 8 nucleotides matching TRBD1. Per germline, CDR1 PRHDT and CDR2 FYEKMQ (reference sequence). The CDR3 length is 16 residues. Trimming cost V 4 bases and J 2 bases; bases outside gene matches: 9. CDR3 sequence (DNA): TGTGCCAGCAGCTCCACAGGGGGAGAGGGTCAAGAGACCCAGTACTTC. Protein product: CASSSTGGEGQETQYF.

This chain connects TRBV11-3 to TRBJ1-6, with 8 bases identical to TRBD1. Germline CDR1 reads SGHNT; CDR2 reads YENEEA. The CDR3 has 15 residues. Losses at the gene ends were 6 bases for V and 6 bases for J; bases not matched to a gene: 7. The CDR3 region is CASSSRQGSNSPLHF. CDR3 DNA: TGTGCCAGCAGTTCAAGACAGGGGTCTAATTCACCCCTCCACTTT.

This chain links TRBV5-1 with TRBJ1-3; D is possibly TRBD1 (6 bases). Germline CDR1 is SGHRS and CDR2 is YFSETQ. This CDR3 is 14 amino acids long. V was pared by 4 bases and J by 2 bases, with 10 bases between. The CDR3 here is CASSMSGAGNTIYF. In DNA, the CDR3 is TGCGCCAGCAGCATGTCAGGGGCTGGAAACACCATATATTTT.

This chain connects TRBV12-3 or TRBV12-4 to TRBJ2-7, with TRBD1 matching over 8 bases. This CDR3 has 13 amino acids. V lost 6 bases and J lost 2; bases outside the gene matches: 3. The CDR3 loop reads CASSKTGAYEQYF. Written as DNA, the CDR3 is TGTGCCAGCAGCAAGACAGGGGCCTACGAGCAGTACTTC.

The gene calls are TRBV10-3 and TRBJ2-1; TRBD1 might be the D (5 bases). The CDR3 runs to 14 residues. With 1 base removed from V and 3 bases from J, the gap between germline ends came to 7 bases. CDR1 ENHRY and CDR2 SYGVKD come from the germline V gene. CDR3 nucleotide sequence: TGTGCCATCAGTGAGTTCGGACACTACAATGAGCAGTTCTTC. Translation gives CAISEFGHYNEQFF.

The rearrangement links TRBV7-6 to TRBJ2-1; 9 bases are shared with TRBD1. Germline CDR1 SGHVS, CDR2 FNYEAQ. The ends lost 4 bases at V and 6 bases at J; junction bases unmatched: 10. CDR3 length equals 16 residues. The DNA for the CDR3 is TGTGCCAGCAGCTCAACAGGGGGCAACCCGGGCAATGAGCAGTTCTTC. Its translation is CASSSTGGNPGNEQFF.

The chain uses TRBV20-1 and TRBJ1-4; TRBD1 might be the D (6 bases). The CDR3 loop spans 15 amino acids. The germline gives CDR1 DFQATT, CDR2 SNEGSKA (reference sequence). V lost 3 bases to trimming and J lost 0 bases, with 11 bases between them. The CDR3 nucleotides are TGCAGTGCTAGTCTCACAGGGTCAACTAATGAAAAACTGTTTTTT. Its translation: CSASLTGSTNEKLFF.

This clone was observed once. V and J are TRBV28 and TRBJ2-3; D gene ambiguous. V dropped 2 bases and J dropped 4 bases, with 13 bases sitting between them. This CDR3 is built from 15 residues. The germline V gene has CDR1 MDHEN and CDR2 SYDVKM. CDR3 residues: CASSLPVPMADTQYF. CDR3 coding DNA: TGTGCCAGCAGTTTACCAGTCCCCATGGCAGATACGCAGTATTTT. Full variable domain (missing parts from reference TRBV28 and TRBJ2-3): DVKVTQSSRYLVKRTGEKVFLECVQDMDHENMFWYRQDPGLGLRLIYFSYDVKMKEKGDIPEGYSVSREKKERFSLILESASTNQTSMYLCASSLPVPMADTQYFGPGTRLTVL.

In nucleotides, the CDR3 is TGCAGTGCTACGACAGACTATGGCTACACCTTC. Its protein is CSATTDYGYTF. The J gene is TRBJ1-2, the V gene TRBV20-1; D may be TRBD1 (5 bases). The CDR3 is 11 residues long. The germline V and J ends were trimmed by 4 bases and 3 bases, with 6 bases remaining between them. Germline CDR1 and CDR2: DFQATT and SNEGSKA (reference sequence).

The rearrangement joins TRBV7-6 to TRBJ1-1, with D maybe TRBD1 (6 bases). V lost 5 bases and J 5 bases, leaving 15 bases between the germline ends. Germline loops: CDR1 SGHVS, CDR2 FNYEAQ. CDR3 size: 14 residues. In DNA, the CDR3 is TGTGCCAGCAGCCGAGGACAGATTGGGACTGAAGCTTTCTTT. It translates to CASSRGQIGTEAFF.

J is TRBJ2-1 and V is TRBV15, with D possibly matching TRBD1 (7 bases). Trimming took 0 bases from V and 7 from J, leaving 22 bases between them. The CDR3 contains 18 residues. Germline V CDR1 and CDR2: LNHNV, YYDKDF (reference sequence). CDR3 bases: TGTGCCACCAGCAGAGATTGGAGGGGGCGGATAGACGGGAATGAGCAGTTCTTC. It codes for CATSRDWRGRIDGNEQFF.

V usage is TRBV28 and J usage is TRBJ1-4; no clear D. Germline V CDR1 and CDR2: MDHEN, SYDVKM. CDR3 length: 14 amino acids. V gave up 2 bases and J gave up 6 bases, with 10 bases separating them. CDR3: CASSLDQAYEKLFF. CDR3 coding DNA: TGTGCCAGCAGTTTAGACCAGGCTTATGAAAAACTGTTTTTT.